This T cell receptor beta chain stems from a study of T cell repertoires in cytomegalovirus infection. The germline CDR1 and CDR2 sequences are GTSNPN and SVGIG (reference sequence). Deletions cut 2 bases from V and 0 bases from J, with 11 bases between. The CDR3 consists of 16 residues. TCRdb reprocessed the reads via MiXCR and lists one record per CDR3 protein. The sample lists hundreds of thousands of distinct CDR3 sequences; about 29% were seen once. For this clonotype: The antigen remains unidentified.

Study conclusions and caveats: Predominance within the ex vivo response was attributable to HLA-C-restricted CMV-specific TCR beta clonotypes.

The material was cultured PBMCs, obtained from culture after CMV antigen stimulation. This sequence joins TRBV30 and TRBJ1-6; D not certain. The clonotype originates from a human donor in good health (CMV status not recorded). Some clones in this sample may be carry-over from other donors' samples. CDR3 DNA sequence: TGTGCCTGGAGTCCTTATCAGAGCTCCTATAATTCACCCCTCCACTTT. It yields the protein CAWSPYQSSYNSPLHF.